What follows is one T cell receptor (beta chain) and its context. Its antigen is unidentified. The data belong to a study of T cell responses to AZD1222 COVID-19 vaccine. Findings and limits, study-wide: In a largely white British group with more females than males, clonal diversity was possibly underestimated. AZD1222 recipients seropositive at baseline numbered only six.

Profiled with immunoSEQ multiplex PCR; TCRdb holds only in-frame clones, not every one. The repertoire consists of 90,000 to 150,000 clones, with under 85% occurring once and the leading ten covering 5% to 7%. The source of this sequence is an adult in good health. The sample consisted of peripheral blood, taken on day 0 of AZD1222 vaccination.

The CDR3 sequence is CASSPRDRVTGELFF. CDR3 DNA: TGTGCCAGCAGTCCCCGGGACAGGGTCACCGGGGAGCTGTTTTTT. V and J are TRBV28 and TRBJ2-2; TRBD1 aligns across 9 bases. V gave up 5 bases and J gave up 4 bases; unmatched junction bases: 5. Germline assignment: CDR1 MDHEN and CDR2 SYDVKM. The CDR3 runs to 15 residues. Full variable domain (rest looked up from reference TRBV28 and TRBJ2-2): DVKVTQSSRYLVKRTGEKVFLECVQDMDHENMFWYRQDPGLGLRLIYFSYDVKMKEKGDIPEGYSVSREKKERFSLILESASTNQTSMYLCASSPRDRVTGELFFGEGSRLTVL.